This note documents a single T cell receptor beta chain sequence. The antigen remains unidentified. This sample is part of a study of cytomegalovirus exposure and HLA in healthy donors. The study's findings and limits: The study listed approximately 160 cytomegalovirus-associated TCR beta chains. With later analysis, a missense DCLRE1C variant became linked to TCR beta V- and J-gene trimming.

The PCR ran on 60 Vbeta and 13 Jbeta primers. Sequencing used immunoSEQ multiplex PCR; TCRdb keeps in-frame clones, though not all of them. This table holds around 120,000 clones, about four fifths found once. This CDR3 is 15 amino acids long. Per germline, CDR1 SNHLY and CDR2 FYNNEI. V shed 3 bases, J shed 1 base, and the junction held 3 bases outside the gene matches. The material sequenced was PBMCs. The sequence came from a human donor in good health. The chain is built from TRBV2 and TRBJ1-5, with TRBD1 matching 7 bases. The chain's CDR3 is CASSDDRVSNQPQHF. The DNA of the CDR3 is TGTGCCAGCAGTGATGACAGGGTGAGCAATCAGCCCCAGCATTTT.